This T cell receptor beta chain was recovered during a study of cytotoxic CD8 clonotypes in ibrutinib-treated CLL. About the research overall: Patient counts were some 11 relapsed/refractory, about 15 treatment-naive and fewer than 18 IGHV unmutated. Timing of response sample collection was a median roughly twelve months after treatment start, with a range of 6 to 36.

General study results and limits: At progression, clonality fell back toward baseline after rising at ibrutinib response.

Profiled with immunoSEQ multiplex PCR; TCRdb holds only in-frame clones, not every one. In the table there are 7,300 or so clones, approximately 79% of which are singletons. To note about this clone: Antigen: not known.

Roughly 2.1 micrograms of genomic DNA came from cryopreserved PBMCs for TCR beta libraries. The clonotype comes from a human donor with chronic lymphocytic leukemia. This specimen was PBMCs, taken before ibrutinib treatment.

The chain's CDR3 is CASSSIDTGGSYGYTF. The CDR3 bases are TGTGCCAGTAGTTCTATCGATACAGGGGGGAGCTATGGCTACACCTTC. The chain couples TRBV19 to TRBJ1-2; TRBD1 agrees at 8 bases. The CDR3 is made up of 16 amino acids. From germline, CDR1 is LNHDA and CDR2 SQIVND (reference sequence). Trimming at V came to 5 bases and at J to 4 bases, leaving 12 bases not matched to a gene.